A selection of T cell receptor beta chains follows, all from one sample in a study of T cells in Graves' hyperthyroidism and ophthalmopathy. TCRdb recomputed calls from the multiplex PCR reads with MiXCR, one row per CDR3 protein. Counted here are about 590,000 distinct CDR3 sequences, around 14% occurring once; the ten biggest clones make up around 6.6%. The specimen sequenced was blood. All receptors derive from a woman aged 30 to 39 with Graves' hyperthyroidism. Both conserved end residues are part of each CDR3. A D gene is named only where the DNA matches it firmly. Size is stated for part of the rows, as once, few or many counts, or as a class when the clone is expanded.

clone size	V gene	D gene	J gene	CDR3 protein	CDR3 DNA
many	TRBV2	-	TRBJ2-1	CASTRLENEQFF	TGTGCCAGCACTCGGTTGGAGAATGAGCAGTTCTTC
-	TRBV10-2	-	TRBJ2-6	CASSESGIVYGANVLTF	TGCGCCAGCAGTGAGTCGGGAATCGTCTATGGGGCCAACGTCCTGACTTTC
-	TRBV20-1	TRBD1	TRBJ2-5	CSASHGQVVQVTQYF	TGCAGTGCTTCTCATGGACAGGTAGTTCAGGTGACCCAGTACTTC
few	TRBV6-1	TRBD2	TRBJ2-1	CASSSLGLVGDNEQFF	TGTGCCAGCAGTTCCCTGGGACTAGTAGGGGACAATGAGCAGTTCTTC
many	TRBV6-2/TRBV6-3	TRBD2	TRBJ2-5	CASKRLAADKETQYF	TGTGCCAGTAAAAGACTAGCGGCGGATAAAGAGACCCAGTACTTC
many	TRBV30	-	TRBJ1-2	CAWTQGGTNYGYTF	TGTGCCTGGACTCAAGGGGGGACTAACTATGGCTACACCTTC
many	TRBV28	-	TRBJ2-1	CASSLPGLNNEQFF	TGTGCCAGCAGTTTACCGGGACTGAACAATGAGCAGTTCTTC
many	TRBV7-9	TRBD2	TRBJ2-3	CASSNILAGGTDTQYF	TGTGCCAGCAGCAACATTCTAGCGGGAGGCACAGATACGCAGTATTTT
few	TRBV10-3	-	TRBJ2-2	CAISAEYNTGELFF	TGTGCCATCAGTGCGGAGTATAACACCGGGGAGCTGTTTTTT
-	TRBV5-5	-	TRBJ1-3	CASSFVSVRQISGNTIYF	TGTGCCAGCAGCTTTGTGTCTGTCCGACAGATCTCTGGAAACACCATATATTTT
once	TRBV27	-	TRBJ2-5	CASRQGASETQYF	TGTGCCAGCAGACAGGGAGCGTCAGAGACCCAGTACTTC
many	TRBV20-1	-	TRBJ2-3	CSSTGDLSNTQYF	TGCAGTTCCACTGGGGACTTGTCAAATACGCAGTATTTT
many	TRBV30	-	TRBJ1-3	CAWSEGLSGNTIYF	TGTGCCTGGAGTGAAGGACTGTCTGGAAACACCATATATTTT
many	TRBV6-2/TRBV6-3	TRBD2	TRBJ2-1	CASRKSGSSYNEQFF	TGTGCCAGCAGGAAAAGCGGGAGCTCCTACAATGAGCAGTTCTTC
many	TRBV7-9	-	TRBJ2-7	CASSPSGQGVEREQYF	TGTGCCAGCAGCCCTTCAGGGCAGGGAGTGGAGCGCGAGCAGTACTTC
many	TRBV6-2/TRBV6-3	TRBD1	TRBJ1-1	CATKIQGAGTEAFF	TGTGCCACCAAGATCCAGGGGGCCGGCACTGAAGCTTTCTTT
few	TRBV5-1	TRBD2	TRBJ2-4	CASNPGLAGGTAKNIQYF	TGCGCCAGCAATCCGGGGCTAGCGGGAGGAACAGCCAAAAACATTCAGTACTTC
many	TRBV18	-	TRBJ2-5	CASSPSDGRETQYF	TGTGCCAGCTCACCCTCCGACGGAAGAGAGACCCAGTACTTC
many	TRBV20-1	TRBD2	TRBJ2-7	CSALAGGTYEQYF	TGCAGTGCCCTAGCGGGAGGAACCTACGAGCAGTACTTC
many	TRBV30	TRBD1	TRBJ1-4	CACTGTGEEKLFF	TGTGCCTGTACCGGGACAGGGGAGGAAAAACTGTTTTTT
-	TRBV6-1	TRBD1	TRBJ2-5	CASSYEGARETQYF	TGTGCCAGCAGTTACGAGGGGGCACGAGAGACCCAGTACTTC
many	TRBV12-3/TRBV12-4	TRBD1	TRBJ1-5	CASSLGQGGGQPQHF	TGTGCCAGCAGTTTGGGACAGGGGGGTGGTCAGCCCCAGCATTTT
few	TRBV9	-	TRBJ1-4	CASSAQTRGNEKLFF	TGTGCCAGCAGCGCGCAAACCAGGGGTAATGAAAAACTGTTTTTT
few	TRBV24-1	-	TRBJ2-1	CATSPVTGRDNEQFF	TGTGCCACCAGCCCCGTGACCGGGAGAGACAATGAGCAGTTCTTC
once	TRBV4-2	TRBD2	TRBJ2-7	CASSPGTSGNYEQYF	TGTGCCAGCAGCCCCGGGACTAGCGGGAACTACGAGCAGTACTTC
-	TRBV6-2/TRBV6-3	-	TRBJ1-1	CASRLGRVTEAFF	TGTGCCAGCAGACTCGGGAGGGTCACTGAAGCTTTCTTT
few	TRBV6-1	-	TRBJ1-2	CASTKGPTTVVYGYTF	TGTGCCAGCACCAAGGGACCTACCACGGTGGTCTATGGCTACACCTTC
many	TRBV11-2	-	TRBJ2-3	CASSFSGRVTDTQYF	TGTGCCAGCAGCTTCTCTGGCAGGGTAACAGATACGCAGTATTTT
-	TRBV27	-	TRBJ1-1	CASSDEGMNTEAFF	TGTGCCAGCAGCGATGAGGGAATGAACACTGAAGCTTTCTTT
-	TRBV19	TRBD1	TRBJ2-6	CASKGQGSSGANVLTF	TGTGCCAGTAAGGGACAGGGGTCTTCTGGGGCCAACGTCCTGACTTTC
many	TRBV7-3	TRBD1	TRBJ2-3	CASSLNRGTQYF	TGTGCCAGCAGCTTAAACAGGGGAACGCAGTATTTT
many	TRBV7-2	TRBD2	TRBJ2-5	CASSPGLAGGKETQYF	TGTGCCAGCAGCCCGGGACTAGCGGGAGGGAAAGAGACCCAGTACTTC
-	TRBV5-1	TRBD2	TRBJ2-1	CTSSLGLAGGNEQFF	TGCACCAGCAGCTTGGGACTAGCGGGAGGGAATGAGCAGTTCTTC
few	TRBV4-1	-	TRBJ1-4	CASSSRTAENEKLFF	TGCGCCAGCAGCTCTAGGACAGCCGAGAATGAAAAACTGTTTTTT
many	TRBV2	-	TRBJ1-1	CASRPTLNTEAFF	TGTGCCAGCAGGCCTACCCTGAACACTGAAGCTTTCTTT
few	TRBV9	TRBD2	TRBJ2-1	CASSVSGGGDEQFF	TGTGCCAGCAGCGTTAGCGGGGGAGGTGATGAGCAGTTCTTC
many	TRBV27	-	TRBJ1-1	CASSFRGEAFF	TGTGCCAGCAGTTTTAGGGGCGAAGCTTTCTTT
many	TRBV2	-	TRBJ2-5	CASNQGLEETQYF	TGTGCCAGCAACCAGGGTTTGGAAGAGACCCAGTACTTC
-	TRBV20-1	TRBD2	TRBJ2-1	CSARDTSGSSYNEQFF	TGCAGTGCTAGAGATACTAGCGGGAGCTCCTACAATGAGCAGTTCTTC
-	TRBV6-1	TRBD2	TRBJ2-1	CASIDLSGRAENSYNEQFF	TGTGCCAGCATCGACCTTAGCGGGAGGGCCGAGAACTCCTACAATGAGCAGTTCTTC
many	TRBV11-3	TRBD2	TRBJ2-3	CASSRQAGVSTDTQYF	TGTGCCAGCAGCCGCCAAGCGGGAGTTAGCACAGATACGCAGTATTTT
many	TRBV12-3/TRBV12-4	-	TRBJ2-7	CASSLWPGYEQYF	TGTGCCAGCAGTTTGTGGCCAGGCTACGAGCAGTACTTC
-	TRBV20-1	-	TRBJ2-7	CSVSSYEQYF	TGCAGTGTATCTTCCTACGAGCAGTACTTC
many	TRBV7-8	TRBD2	TRBJ2-7	CASSSLGGSSYEQYF	TGTGCCAGCAGCTCGCTTGGCGGGAGTTCTTACGAGCAGTACTTC